The clone carrying this T cell receptor (beta chain) was seen once. Its cognate antigen is unknown. Clones were sequenced by immunoSEQ multiplex PCR, and TCRdb holds only the in-frame ones, with some missing. The sample shows 200,000 or so clones, around 93% of them seen only once. The source of the sample is a study of T cell responses to AZD1222 COVID-19 vaccine. Study-wide points: After the peak T cell response, and only then, were repertoires sampled. Among AZD1222 vaccinees, only 5 to 7 were seropositive at baseline.

The receptor was isolated from an adult who received the AZD1222 COVID-19 vaccine. The sequences come from peripheral blood, collected 28 days after the second AZD1222 dose.

The CDR3 loop is CASSISGSGGQPQHF. For the CDR3, the DNA is TGTGCCAGTAGTATATCGGGATCGGGGGGACAGCCCCAGCATTTT. The chain recombines TRBV19 with TRBJ1-5; D is perhaps TRBD1 (5 bases). Looked up from germline, CDR1 is LNHDA and CDR2 is SQIVND (reference sequence). Trimming took 2 bases from V and 7 from J, leaving 15 bases between them. The CDR3 contains 15 residues.